The 26 T cell receptor beta chains below were found in one sample sequenced in a study of cytomegalovirus exposure and HLA in healthy donors. Both 60 Vbeta primers and 13 Jbeta primers went into the PCR. Assay: immunoSEQ multiplex PCR; the TCRdb copy retains only in-frame clones and omits some. Here the sample table reports about 90,000 clones. Specimen: PBMCs. These receptors originate from a woman aged 30 to 39 in good health and CMV-seronegative.

V and J are TRBV18 and TRBJ1-6; D perhaps matches TRBD1 (5 bases). Trimming left V 6 bases short and J 5 bases short, with 17 bases between. Germline CDR1 and CDR2: KGHSH and LQKENI. The CDR3 is 16 residues long. The DNA for the CDR3 is TGTGCCAGCTCCCAAAGCGGGACGTACAATAATTCACCCCTCCACTTT. It codes for CASSQSGTYNNSPLHF.

As DNA, the CDR3 is TGTGCCAGCAGCGTAGTAGGGGGTTGGGCTGAAGCTTTCTTT. This gives the protein CASSVVGGWAEAFF. V gene TRBV9 combines with J gene TRBJ1-1; perhaps TRBD1 as D (6 bases). The CDR3 is 14 amino acids. Trimming cost V 0 bases and J 6 bases, with 12 bases left between them. CDR1 and CDR2 (germline): SGDLS, YYNGEE. The full variable domain, rest sourced from reference TRBV9 and TRBJ1-1, is DSGVTQTPKHLITATGQRVTLRCSPRSGDLSVYWYQQSLDQGLQFLIQYYNGEERAKGNILERFSAQQFPDLHSELNLSSLELGDSALYFCASSVVGGWAEAFFGQGTRLTVV.

The gene calls are TRBV11-1 and TRBJ2-5, with D possibly TRBD2 on 5 matching bases. V lost 3 bases to trimming and J lost 6 bases, with 11 bases between them. Germline V gives CDR1 SGHAT, CDR2 FQDESV (reference sequence). This CDR3 is built from 13 residues. CDR3 nucleotides: TGTGCCAGCAGCTTGTCGGGGATCCAGACCCAGTACTTC. Translating gives CASSLSGIQTQYF.

About this clone itself: An end of the junction differs from the germline gene, which may be a read error. J is TRBJ2-7 and V is TRBV7-7; D may be TRBD1 (6 bases). This CDR3 has 13 residues. Looked up from germline, CDR1 is SSHAT and CDR2 is FNYEAQ (reference sequence). In DNA, the CDR3 is TGTGCTAGCAGCCCAGGGGTAACCTACGAGCAGTACTTC. Its translation: CASSPGVTYEQYF.

V is TRBV5-1 and J is TRBJ2-1; TRBD1 matches at 7 bases. This CDR3 comprises 15 residues. The germline V gene has CDR1 SGHRS and CDR2 YFSETQ. J was trimmed by 2 bases and V by 3 bases; bases with no gene match: 5. CDR3 coding DNA: TGCGCCAGCAGCTCCACAGGGGTTACCTACAATGAGCAGTTCTTC. It encodes CASSSTGVTYNEQFF. Full variable domain (rest looked up from reference TRBV5-1 and TRBJ2-1): KAGVTQTPRYLIKTRGQQVTLSCSPISGHRSVSWYQQTPGQGLQFLFEYFSETQRNKGNFPGRFSGRQFSNSRSEMNVSTLELGDSALYLCASSSTGVTYNEQFFGPGTRLTVL.

V usage is TRBV10-3 and J usage is TRBJ2-7; no reliable D call. This CDR3 region has 14 residues. Trimming removed 3 bases at V and 0 bases at J, with 9 bases between. Germline V gives CDR1 ENHRY, CDR2 SYGVKD. The CDR3 spells CAISDNIISYEQYF. The CDR3 DNA reads TGTGCCATCAGTGATAATATAATCTCCTACGAGCAGTACTTC.

The J gene is TRBJ2-3, the V gene TRBV25-1, with 10 nucleotides matching TRBD2. With V trimmed by 2 bases and J by 9 bases, 5 bases remained unmatched. Germline V gene lookup returns CDR1 MGHDK and CDR2 SYGVNS. CDR3 size: 14 residues. CDR3 sequence (DNA): TGTGCCAGCAGTGAAACTAGCGGGATAGGGACGCAGTATTTT. This sequence encodes CASSETSGIGTQYF.

The J gene is TRBJ1-2, the V gene TRBV7-2, with TRBD1 as a possible D gene (6 bases). CDR1 SGHTA and CDR2 FQGNSA come from the germline V gene. CDR3 length: 14 amino acids. V was clipped by 1 base and J by 7 bases, with 13 bases between them. In DNA form, the CDR3 reads TGTGCCAGCAGCTTAGGTGTCAGGGGATCTGGCTACACCTTC. It is translated as CASSLGVRGSGYTF.

With regard to this clone: The junction shows a germline mismatch at one end, possibly a read error. This sequence joins TRBV23-1 and TRBJ2-7; 13 bases line up with TRBD2. TRBV23-1 is noted as an ORF with a role that remains uncertain. The CDR3 has 14 residues. CDR3 in amino acids: CRQRGTSGAYEQYF. CDR3 DNA sequence: TGTCGCCAGCGCGGGACTAGCGGGGCGTACGAGCAGTACTTC.

V is TRBV29-1 and J is TRBJ2-1, with 8 bases aligning to TRBD2. This CDR3 spans 14 amino acids. V lost 7 bases, J lost 5 bases, and 10 bases stayed unmatched. The germline V gene encodes CDR1 SQVTM and CDR2 ANQGSEA. Here the CDR3 reads CSARGAGVNNEQFF. The CDR3 coding sequence is TGCAGCGCGAGGGGAGCGGGAGTGAACAATGAGCAGTTCTTC.

The rearrangement links TRBV28 to TRBJ2-7; no firm D call. V lost 4 bases to trimming and J lost 0 bases, with 13 bases between them. The CDR3 runs to 15 residues. Germline lookup yields CDR1 MDHEN and CDR2 SYDVKM. Written as DNA, the CDR3 is TGTGCCAGCAGTTCATGGTCTTTGAGCTCCTACGAGCAGTACTTC. Translating it yields CASSSWSLSSYEQYF.

J is TRBJ1-1 and V is TRBV27, with 7 bases matching TRBD1. This CDR3 is built from 11 residues. Looked up from germline, CDR1 is MNHEY and CDR2 is SMNVEV (reference sequence). The junction had 1 base not matched to a gene; V was cut back by 6 bases and J by 6 bases. The DNA of the CDR3 is TGTGCCAGCAGCCAGGGGGCTGAAGCTTTCTTT. Protein sequence: CASSQGAEAFF.

This rearrangement joins TRBV19 to TRBJ1-5; 7 bases fit TRBD1. The germline CDR1 and CDR2 sequences are LNHDA and SQIVND (reference sequence). Trimming removed 3 bases from V and 3 bases from J; junction bases left unmatched: 8. The CDR3 totals 16 residues. The CDR3 nucleotides are TGTGCCAGTAGTATCCGTAAGGACAGGCTCAATCAGCCCCAGCATTTT. Protein: CASSIRKDRLNQPQHF.

The chain links TRBV15 to TRBJ2-5; possible D gene TRBD1, 6 bases. The CDR3 spans 16 residues. Trimming took off 3 bases at V and 1 base at J, with 15 bases between the two ends. Germline V CDR1 and CDR2: LNHNV, YYDKDF (reference sequence). DNA for the CDR3: TGTGCCACCAGCAGGGCACAGGGCGGAGCCCAAGAGACCCAGTACTTC. Translated, it gives CATSRAQGGAQETQYF.

On this clone itself: Its ends do not fully match the called genes, so a read error is possible. The rearrangement joins TRBV7-7 to TRBJ2-1, with D possibly being TRBD2 (6 bases). The CDR3 sequence is 14 residues long. Looked up from germline, CDR1 is SSHAT and CDR2 is FNYEAQ (reference sequence). The DNA for the CDR3 is TGTGCTAGCAGCCGTTTAACGGGAGCAAATGAGCAGTTCTTC. As protein: CASSRLTGANEQFF.

The chain combines TRBV5-1 with TRBJ2-7; possibly TRBD2 for D (5 bases). Between the trimmed V and J ends, which lost 3 bases and 7 bases, there was a span of 17 bases. The CDR3 extends over 14 amino acids. Germline V gene data show CDR1 as SGHRS and CDR2 as YFSETQ. The CDR3 DNA reads as TGCGCCAGCAGCTCGGGTGGCGGTACGGGGGAGCAGTACTTC. Protein product: CASSSGGGTGEQYF.

The DNA for the CDR3 is TGCGCCAGCAGCCAAGGAACAGGGGGCGTTTTTCTCTATGGCTACACCTTC. It is translated as CASSQGTGGVFLYGYTF. The chain recombines TRBV4-1 with TRBJ1-2, with 9 bases identical to TRBD1. CDR3 length equals 17 residues. Germline trimming cut 1 base from V and 4 bases from J; bases unmatched to any gene: 10. CDR1 MGHRA and CDR2 YSYEKL come from the germline V gene.

The rearrangement links TRBV30 to TRBJ2-1, with 9 bases aligning to TRBD2. J gave up 3 bases and V 0 bases, and 6 bases lay outside the gene matches. Germline CDR1 GTSNPN, CDR2 SVGIG (reference sequence). This CDR3 spans 16 amino acids. The CDR3 reads CAWSVQERGVYNEQFF. CDR3 in DNA: TGTGCCTGGAGTGTCCAGGAGCGGGGGGTCTACAATGAGCAGTTCTTC.

V usage is TRBV5-4 and J usage is TRBJ1-1; 7 bases fit TRBD1. The germline CDR1 and CDR2 sequences are SGHNT and YYREEE (reference sequence). The CDR3 is 13 amino acids. After removal of 4 bases from V and 4 bases from J, the junction contained 4 bases not matched to a gene. CDR3 sequence reads: CASSIGTATEAFF. In nucleotides, the CDR3 is TGTGCCAGCAGCATCGGGACAGCCACTGAAGCTTTCTTT.

This chain uses TRBV7-9 with TRBJ2-3; TRBD1 matches at 8 bases. The CDR3 extends over 15 amino acids. Germline trimming cut 3 bases from V and 4 bases from J; bases unmatched to any gene: 6. Germline V lookup: CDR1 SEHNR, CDR2 FQNEAQ (reference sequence). CDR3 DNA: TGTGCCAGCAGCTTGGGCAGGGGGCCTCCAGATACGCAGTATTTT. Translated: CASSLGRGPPDTQYF.

The genes are TRBV4-1 and TRBJ2-4; 9 bases line up with TRBD2. Germline loops: CDR1 MGHRA, CDR2 YSYEKL. The CDR3 has 17 residues. V trimming: 3 bases; J trimming: 2 bases; junction bases outside the gene matches: 8. CDR3 sequence reads: CASSHLAGGLSKNIQYF. Written as DNA, the CDR3 is TGCGCCAGCAGCCACCTCGCGGGGGGGCTCTCCAAAAACATTCAGTACTTC.

This chain joins TRBV7-2 and TRBJ2-7; no clear D gene. Germline CDR1 and CDR2: SGHTA and FQGNSA. The CDR3 contains 15 residues. V dropped 1 base and J dropped 0 bases, with 10 bases sitting between them. The CDR3 reads CASSLGGGDSYEQYF. In DNA, the CDR3 is TGTGCCAGCAGCTTAGGAGGTGGCGACTCCTACGAGCAGTACTTC.

The V and J genes are TRBV4-2 and TRBJ2-7; 7 bases match TRBD2. The V gene end was trimmed by 0 bases and the J gene end by 0 bases; junction bases not matched to a gene: 8. This CDR3 region has 17 residues. Germline CDR1 reads LGHNA; CDR2 reads YNFKEQ. The CDR3 protein is CASSQDGEGRDSYEQYF. As DNA, the CDR3 is TGTGCCAGCAGCCAAGATGGGGAGGGTCGGGACTCCTACGAGCAGTACTTC.

V is TRBV27 and J is TRBJ1-5; TRBD1 might be the D (5 bases). This CDR3 contains 14 residues. V was trimmed by 5 bases and J by 2 bases, leaving 10 bases between them. The germline V gene encodes CDR1 MNHEY and CDR2 SMNVEV (reference sequence). The CDR3 reads CASSHQGGNQPQHF. CDR3 DNA: TGTGCCAGCAGTCATCAGGGTGGCAATCAGCCCCAGCATTTT.

This chain connects TRBV6-5 to TRBJ1-5; no clear D. Germline V gene sequence: CDR1 MNHEY, CDR2 SVGAGI. The germline V and J ends were trimmed by 6 bases and 6 bases, with 15 bases remaining between them. This CDR3 comprises 14 residues. As DNA, the CDR3 is TGTGCCAGCAGGCCGGGAGGAGGCGTTCAGCCCCAGCATTTT. This sequence encodes CASRPGGGVQPQHF.

V and J are TRBV7-8 and TRBJ2-5; weak D call: TRBD1 (5 bases). This CDR3 has 16 residues. V was pared by 1 base and J by 7 bases, with 19 bases between. Germline-derived CDR1 and CDR2 are SGHVS and FQNEAQ. Written as DNA, the CDR3 is TGTGCCAGCAGCTTAGAACAGGCCCGGATAAATCGGACCCAGTACTTC. It encodes CASSLEQARINRTQYF. Based on the CDR3 plus reference TRBV7-8 and TRBJ2-5, the full variable domain is GAGVSQSPRYKVAKRGQDVALRCDPISGHVSLFWYQQALGQGPEFLTYFQNEAQLDKSGLPSDRFFAERPEGSVSTLKIQRTQQEDSAVYLCASSLEQARINRTQYFGPGTRLLVL.